This T cell receptor beta chain was recovered during a study of cytomegalovirus exposure and HLA in healthy donors. General study findings and limits: Serostatus for CMV was the only available immune exposure information.

V was trimmed by 6 bases and J by 0 bases, leaving 11 bases between them. CDR3 length: 14 residues. Germline V gene lookup returns CDR1 LNHDA and CDR2 SQIVND (reference sequence). Vbeta (60) and Jbeta (13) primers were used in the PCR. The protocol was immunoSEQ multiplex PCR, while the TCRdb copy is restricted to in-frame clones and leaves out a portion. This repertoire shows more than 95,000 clones, 81% found once; its top ten account for under 2%. With regard to this clone: What it binds is unknown.

Sequenced: PBMCs. The genes are TRBV19 and TRBJ1-1; D gene uncertain. The clonotype comes from a man younger than 35 in good health and CMV-seronegative. The CDR3 bases are TGTGCCAGTAGATCCCTGGGAGTGAACACTGAAGCTTTCTTT. This sequence encodes CASRSLGVNTEAFF.